This TCR beta chain was identified during a study of OX40 agonist ivuxolimab in advanced cancers. Overall study context: One hepatocellular carcinoma and a couple of cutaneous melanoma patients partially responded.

Clones were sequenced by immunoSEQ multiplex PCR, and TCRdb holds only the in-frame ones, with some missing. The table includes more than 100,000 clones, over 75% detected once. Concerning this clone itself: Its antigen is as yet unknown.

General study results and limits: In the 0.1 to 3.0 mg/kg range, CD4+ and CD8+ blood T cells had expanded clonally by week 6.

In germline, CDR1 is SGHTA, CDR2 FQGNSA. There are 15 residues in the CDR3. Trimming took 1 base from V and 4 from J; bases not matched to a gene: 4. The sequences come from CD4+ or CD8+ T cells sorted from blood, collected in a trial of the OX40 agonist ivuxolimab. This sequence originates from an adult with an advanced solid tumor such as melanoma, head and neck, liver or kidney cancer. The chain combines TRBV7-2 with TRBJ1-2; 9 bases fit TRBD1. The CDR3 is CASSLVGQGSYGYTF. CDR3 bases: TGTGCCAGCAGCTTAGTTGGACAGGGGAGCTATGGCTACACCTTC.